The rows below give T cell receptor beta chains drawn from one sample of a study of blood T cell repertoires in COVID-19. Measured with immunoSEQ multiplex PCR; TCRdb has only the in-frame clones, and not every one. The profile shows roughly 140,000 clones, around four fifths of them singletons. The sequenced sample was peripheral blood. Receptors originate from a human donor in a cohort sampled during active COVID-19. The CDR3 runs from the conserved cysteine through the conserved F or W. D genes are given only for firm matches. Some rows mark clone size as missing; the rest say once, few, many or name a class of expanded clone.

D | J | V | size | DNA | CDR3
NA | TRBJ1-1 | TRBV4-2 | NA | TGTGCCAGCAGCCAAGATCTTGTAGTGACTGAAGCTTTCTTT | CASSQDLVVTEAFF
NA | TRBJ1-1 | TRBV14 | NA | TGTGCCAGCAGCCAAGCGGGCAGGGTGGTGACTGAAGCTTTCTTT | CASSQAGRVVTEAFF
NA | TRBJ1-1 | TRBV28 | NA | TGTGCCAGCAGACCAGGGCCTGGGAACACTGAAGCTTTCTTT | CASRPGPGNTEAFF
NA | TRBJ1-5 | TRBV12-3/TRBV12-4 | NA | TGTGCCAGCGGTGTTAGAGGCAATCAGCCCCAGCATTTT | CASGVRGNQPQHF
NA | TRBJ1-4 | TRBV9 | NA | TGTGCCAGCAGCGCGGGATTCGTCAATGAAAAACTGTTTTTT | CASSAGFVNEKLFF
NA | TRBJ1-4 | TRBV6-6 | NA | TGTGCCAGCAGTTTGAGGGCCGCGACTAATGAAAAACTGTTTTTT | CASSLRAATNEKLFF
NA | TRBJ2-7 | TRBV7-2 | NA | TGTGCCAGCAGCTTAGTGGGCGGGGGCCTATCCTACGAGCAGTACTTC | CASSLVGGGLSYEQYF
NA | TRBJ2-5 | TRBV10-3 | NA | TGTGCCATCAGTGAGTTATCAGCGGAGACCCAGTACTTC | CAISELSAETQYF
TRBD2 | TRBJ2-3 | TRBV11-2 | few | TGTGCCAGCAGCCGGGGCGCGGGGGGGGAGCCTGGCACAGATACGCAGTATTTT | CASSRGAGGEPGTDTQYF
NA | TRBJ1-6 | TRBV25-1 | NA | TGTGCCAGCATGGGGCGGGGACCCCAAAATTCACCCCTCCACTTT | CASMGRGPQNSPLHF
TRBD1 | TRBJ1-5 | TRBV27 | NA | TGTGCCAGCAGCCCTACAGGGGGAGGTCAGCCCCAGCATTTT | CASSPTGGGQPQHF
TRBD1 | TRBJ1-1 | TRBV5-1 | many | TGCGCCAGCAGCTCACCGGACAGGGAAACTGAAGCTTTCTTT | CASSSPDRETEAFF
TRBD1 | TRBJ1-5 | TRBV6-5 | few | TGTGCCAGCAGTTACGGGACAGGGATTCAGCCCCAGCATTTT | CASSYGTGIQPQHF
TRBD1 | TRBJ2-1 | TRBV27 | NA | TGTGCCAGCAGTTTGCGGCAGGGGGACTACAATGAGCAGTTCTTC | CASSLRQGDYNEQFF
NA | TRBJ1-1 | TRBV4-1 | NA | TGCGCCAGCAGCCTGGGGGGTAGGACTGAAGCTTTCTTT | CASSLGGRTEAFF
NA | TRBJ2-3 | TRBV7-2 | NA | TGTGCCAGCAGCGTACAGGTCACAGATACGCAGTATTTT | CASSVQVTDTQYF
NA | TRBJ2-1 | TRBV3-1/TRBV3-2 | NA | TGTGCCAGCAGAAGGCTATTGGGGGGAAATGAGCAGTTCTTC | CASRRLLGGNEQFF
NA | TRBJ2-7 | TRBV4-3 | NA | TGCGCCAGCAGCCAGCGGACATTCCACGAGCAGTACTTC | CASSQRTFHEQYF
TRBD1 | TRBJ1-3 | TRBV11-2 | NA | TGTGCCAGCAGCATCACAGGGGGCGCTGGAAACACCATATATTTT | CASSITGGAGNTIYF
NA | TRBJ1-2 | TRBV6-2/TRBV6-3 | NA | TGTGCCAGCACCCCGGCAGGGATAAACTATGGCTACACCTTC | CASTPAGINYGYTF
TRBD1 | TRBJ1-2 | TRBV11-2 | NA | TGTGCCAGCAAGACAGGGGGCGGCGGCTACACCTTC | CASKTGGGGYTF
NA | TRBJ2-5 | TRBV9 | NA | TGTGCCAGCAGCGTAGAAAGGGCAGGGAAAGACGCGGATCAAGAGACCCAGTACTTC | CASSVERAGKDADQETQYF
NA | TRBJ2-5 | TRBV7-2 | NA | TGTGCCAGCAGCCCGGCGGGGATACAAGAGACCCAGTACTTC | CASSPAGIQETQYF
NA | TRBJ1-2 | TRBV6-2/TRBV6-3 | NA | TGTGCCAGCAGCATTCCTCACAGGCGTAACTATGGCTACACCTTC | CASSIPHRRNYGYTF
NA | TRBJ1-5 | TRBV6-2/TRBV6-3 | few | TGTGCCAGCAGTTCTACCTCTCAACAGCCCCAGCATTTT | CASSSTSQQPQHF
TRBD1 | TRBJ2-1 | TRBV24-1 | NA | TGTGCCACCAGTGAGCCGGGACAGGGCTACAATGAGCAGTTCTTC | CATSEPGQGYNEQFF
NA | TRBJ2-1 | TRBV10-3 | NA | TGTGCCATCAGAGGGGGGGTAGCGCATGAGCAGTTCTTC | CAIRGGVAHEQFF
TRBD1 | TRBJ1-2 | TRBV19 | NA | TGTGCCAGTAGCCGTGAGGGGGCCGACTATGGCTACACCTTC | CASSREGADYGYTF
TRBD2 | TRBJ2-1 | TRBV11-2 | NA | TGTGCCAGCAGCCTGACTAGCGGCGGTTACAATGAGCAGTTCTTC | CASSLTSGGYNEQFF
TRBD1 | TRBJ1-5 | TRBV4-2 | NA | TGTGCCAGCAGCCCGGGACAGGGAAATCAGCCCCAGCATTTT | CASSPGQGNQPQHF
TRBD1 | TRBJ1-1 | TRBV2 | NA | TGTGCCAGAACAGGGGCTGGGAACACTGAAGCTTTCTTT | CARTGAGNTEAFF
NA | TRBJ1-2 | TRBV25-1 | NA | TGTGCCAGCAGTGGGGCCCTTGGCTACACCTTC | CASSGALGYTF
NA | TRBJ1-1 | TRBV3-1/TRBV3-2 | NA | TGTGCCAGCAGCCAGGGCCCTGGGACTGAAGCTTTCTTT | CASSQGPGTEAFF
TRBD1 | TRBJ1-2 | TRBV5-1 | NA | TGCGCCAGCAGCTTGGGACAGGGGGATGGCTACACCTTC | CASSLGQGDGYTF
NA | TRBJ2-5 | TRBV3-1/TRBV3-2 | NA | TGTGCCAGCAGCGCCCAGGGGTCCTGGACCCAGTACTTC | CASSAQGSWTQYF
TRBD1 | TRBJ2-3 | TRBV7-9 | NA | TGTGCCAGCAGCTTAGGGGTGGGGACAGAGAGCACAGATACGCAGTATTTT | CASSLGVGTESTDTQYF
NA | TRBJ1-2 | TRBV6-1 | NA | TGTGCCAGCAGTGAAAGAGGGTTAGGCTATGGCTACACCTTC | CASSERGLGYGYTF